This T cell receptor beta chain was retrieved from a study of molecular identifiers for immune sequencing clone quantification. As for the study in general: The replicates split RNA from around 20,000 or 100,000 naive CD8 cells five ways and sequenced four. Whole-study findings and limits: The share of molecules held by clones above 20 RNA copies was over 97% in effector cells and under 1% in naive cells.

Bulk TCR libraries were made with methods that had been previously described and with listed TCR primers. TCRdb re-analysed the PCR reads in MiXCR, keeping a single row per CDR3 protein. The sample lists about 510,000 distinct CDR3 sequences; about a fifth were seen once. A CD8+CD4-CCR7+CD45RA+ gate was used to sort naive CD8 T cells. A remark on this clonotype: Its antigen remains unidentified.

Germline V gene data show CDR1 as MNHEY and CDR2 as SMNVEV (reference sequence). The CDR3 extends over 12 amino acids. The V and J ends lost 8 bases and 2 bases respectively, with 10 bases between them. Sequenced input: naive CD8+ T cells from blood, with Jurkat cell RNA spiked in. Documented subset: FACS-sorted CD8+CD4-CCR7+CD45RA+ naive T cells. The chain uses TRBV27 and TRBJ2-7; tentatively, D is TRBD1 or TRBD2 (5 bases each). The receptor comes from a human donor in good health. Some libraries in this study had Jurkat cell RNA spiked in. Here the CDR3 reads CASGGGPYEQYF. The CDR3 DNA reads as TGTGCCAGCGGGGGTGGACCCTACGAGCAGTACTTC.